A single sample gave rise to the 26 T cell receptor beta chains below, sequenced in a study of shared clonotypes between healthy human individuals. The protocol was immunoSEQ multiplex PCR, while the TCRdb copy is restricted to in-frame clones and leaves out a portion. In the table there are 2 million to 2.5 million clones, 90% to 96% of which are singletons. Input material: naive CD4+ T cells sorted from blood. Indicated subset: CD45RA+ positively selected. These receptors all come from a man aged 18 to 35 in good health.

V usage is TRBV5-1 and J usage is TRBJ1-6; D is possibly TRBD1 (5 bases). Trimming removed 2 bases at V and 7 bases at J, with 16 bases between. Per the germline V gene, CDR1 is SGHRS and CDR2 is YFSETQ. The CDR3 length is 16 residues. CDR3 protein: CASSFQGSGRNSPLHF. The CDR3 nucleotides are TGCGCCAGCAGCTTCCAGGGATCGGGGCGAAATTCACCCCTCCACTTT.

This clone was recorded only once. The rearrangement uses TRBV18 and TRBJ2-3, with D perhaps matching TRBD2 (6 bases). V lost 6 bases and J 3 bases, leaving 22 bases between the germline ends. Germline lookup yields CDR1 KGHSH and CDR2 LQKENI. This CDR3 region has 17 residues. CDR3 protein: CASSEGPRGMRTDTQYF. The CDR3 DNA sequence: TGTGCCAGCTCCGAGGGACCACGGGGGATGAGGACAGATACGCAGTATTTT.

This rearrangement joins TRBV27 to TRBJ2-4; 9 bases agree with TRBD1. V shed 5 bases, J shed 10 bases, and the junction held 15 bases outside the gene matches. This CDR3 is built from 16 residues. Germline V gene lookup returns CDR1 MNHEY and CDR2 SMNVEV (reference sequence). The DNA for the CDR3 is TGTGCCAGCAGTCCTAGGATGGACAGGGGAATGGTGATTCAGTACTTC. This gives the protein CASSPRMDRGMVIQYF.

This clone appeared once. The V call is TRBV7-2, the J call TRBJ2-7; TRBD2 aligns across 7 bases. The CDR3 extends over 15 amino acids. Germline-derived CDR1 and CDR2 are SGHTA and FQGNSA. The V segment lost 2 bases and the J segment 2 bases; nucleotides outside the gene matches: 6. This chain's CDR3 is CASSLSNSGTYEQYF. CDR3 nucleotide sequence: TGTGCCAGCAGCTTATCCAACAGCGGGACCTACGAGCAGTACTTC.

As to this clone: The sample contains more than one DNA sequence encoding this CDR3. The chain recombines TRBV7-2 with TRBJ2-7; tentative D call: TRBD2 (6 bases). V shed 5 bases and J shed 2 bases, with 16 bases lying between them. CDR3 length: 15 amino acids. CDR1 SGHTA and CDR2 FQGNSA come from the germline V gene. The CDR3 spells CASSLEVGGTYEQYF. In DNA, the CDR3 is TGTGCCAGCAGCCTCGAGGTGGGGGGAACCTACGAGCAGTACTTC.

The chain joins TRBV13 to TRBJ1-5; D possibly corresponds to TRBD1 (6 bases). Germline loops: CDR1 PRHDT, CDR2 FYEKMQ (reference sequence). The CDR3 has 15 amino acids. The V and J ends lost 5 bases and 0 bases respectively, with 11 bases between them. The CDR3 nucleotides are TGTGCCAGCAGCCCCCGGGGGGCTAGCAATCAGCCCCAGCATTTT. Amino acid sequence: CASSPRGASNQPQHF.

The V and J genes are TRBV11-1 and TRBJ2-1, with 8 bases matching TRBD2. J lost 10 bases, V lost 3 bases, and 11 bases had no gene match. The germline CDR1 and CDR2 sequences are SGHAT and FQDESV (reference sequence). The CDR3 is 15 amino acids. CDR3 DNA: TGTGCCAGCAGCTTGTGGACTAGCTTCCTGGGGGAGCAGTTCTTC. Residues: CASSLWTSFLGEQFF.

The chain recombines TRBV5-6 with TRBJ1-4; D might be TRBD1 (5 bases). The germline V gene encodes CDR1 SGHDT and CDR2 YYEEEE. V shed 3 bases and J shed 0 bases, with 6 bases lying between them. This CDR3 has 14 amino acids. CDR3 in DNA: TGTGCCAGCAGCTGGGGGGCAACTAATGAAAAACTGTTTTTT. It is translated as CASSWGATNEKLFF.

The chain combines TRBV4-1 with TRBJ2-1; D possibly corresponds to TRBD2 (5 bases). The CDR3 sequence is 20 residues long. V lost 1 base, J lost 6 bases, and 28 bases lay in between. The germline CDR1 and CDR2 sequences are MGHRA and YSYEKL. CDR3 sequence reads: CASSQGTPLMLGREGNEQFF. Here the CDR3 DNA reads TGCGCCAGCAGCCAAGGGACCCCACTTATGTTGGGTCGGGAAGGCAATGAGCAGTTCTTC.

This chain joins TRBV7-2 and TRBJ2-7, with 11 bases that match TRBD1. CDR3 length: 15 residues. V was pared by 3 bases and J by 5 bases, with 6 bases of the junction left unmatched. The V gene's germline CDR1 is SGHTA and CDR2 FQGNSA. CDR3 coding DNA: TGTGCCAGCAGCTTGGGGCCGGGACAGGGGGACGAGCAGTACTTC. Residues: CASSLGPGQGDEQYF.

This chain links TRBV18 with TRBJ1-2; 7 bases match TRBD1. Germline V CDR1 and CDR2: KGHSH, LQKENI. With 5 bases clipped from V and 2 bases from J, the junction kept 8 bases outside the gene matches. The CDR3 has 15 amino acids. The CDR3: CASSAQQGRNYGYTF. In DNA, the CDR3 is TGTGCCAGCTCAGCCCAACAGGGGAGAAACTATGGCTACACCTTC. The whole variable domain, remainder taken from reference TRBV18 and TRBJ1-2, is NAGVMQNPRHLVRRRGQEARLRCSPMKGHSHVYWYRQLPEEGLKFMVYLQKENIIDESGMPKERFSAEFPKEGPSILRIQQVVRGDSAAYFCASSAQQGRNYGYTFGSGTRLTVV.

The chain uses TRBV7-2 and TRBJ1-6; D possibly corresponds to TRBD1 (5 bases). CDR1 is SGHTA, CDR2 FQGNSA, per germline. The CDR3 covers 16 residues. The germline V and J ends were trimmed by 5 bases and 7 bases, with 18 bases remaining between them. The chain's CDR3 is CASSPHGGTINSPLHF. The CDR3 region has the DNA TGTGCCAGCAGCCCCCACGGGGGGACTATCAATTCACCCCTCCACTTT.

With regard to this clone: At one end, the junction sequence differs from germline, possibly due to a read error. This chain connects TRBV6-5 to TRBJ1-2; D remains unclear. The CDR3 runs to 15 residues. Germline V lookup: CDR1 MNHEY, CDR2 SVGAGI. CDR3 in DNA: TGTGCCAGCAGTGACTCCCCCCGGGAAACCTATGGCTACACCTTC. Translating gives CASSDSPRETYGYTF.

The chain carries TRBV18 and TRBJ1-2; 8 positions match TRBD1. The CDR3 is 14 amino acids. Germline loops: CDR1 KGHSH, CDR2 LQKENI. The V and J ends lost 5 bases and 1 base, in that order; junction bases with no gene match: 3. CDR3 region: CASSGDRSNYGYTF. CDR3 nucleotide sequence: TGTGCCAGCTCAGGGGACAGGAGTAACTATGGCTACACCTTC.

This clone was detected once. The CDR3 nucleotides read TGTGCCTGGAGTGTTTCAGGCCCGAACACTGAAGCTTTCTTT. Translated: CAWSVSGPNTEAFF. This sequence joins TRBV30 and TRBJ1-1; D gene unclear. Germline CDR1 is GTSNPN and CDR2 is SVGIG (reference sequence). Trimming removed 0 bases at V and 1 base at J, with 9 bases between. The CDR3 contains 14 residues.

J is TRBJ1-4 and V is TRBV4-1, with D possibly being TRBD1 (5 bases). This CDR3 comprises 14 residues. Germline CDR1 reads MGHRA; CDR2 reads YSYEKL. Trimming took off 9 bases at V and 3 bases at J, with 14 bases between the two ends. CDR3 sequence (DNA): TGCGCCAGTAAAACAGGCGCGTCTAATGAAAAACTGTTTTTT. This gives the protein CASKTGASNEKLFF.

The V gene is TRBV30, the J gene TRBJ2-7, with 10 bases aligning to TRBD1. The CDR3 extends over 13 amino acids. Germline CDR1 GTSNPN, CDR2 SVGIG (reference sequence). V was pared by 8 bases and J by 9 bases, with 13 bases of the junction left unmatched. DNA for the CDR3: TGTGCCCTGGAACGACAGGGGGCTTCCGGGCAGTACTTC. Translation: CALERQGASGQYF.

CDR3 nucleotide sequence: TGTGCCAGCAGTCGGGACAGGGATTCGGGGCAGTACTTC. As protein: CASSRDRDSGQYF. The J gene is TRBJ2-7, the V gene TRBV13; TRBD1 matches 9 bases. The CDR3 consists of 13 residues. Per the germline V gene, CDR1 is PRHDT and CDR2 is FYEKMQ (reference sequence). J lost 9 bases, V lost 6 bases, and 9 bases had no gene match. Full variable domain (outside the CDR3, taken from reference TRBV13 and TRBJ2-7): AAGVIQSPRHLIKEKRETATLKCYPIPRHDTVYWYQQGPGQDPQFLISFYEKMQSDKGSIPDRFSAQQFSDYHSELNMSSLELGDSALYFCASSRDRDSGQYFGPGTRLTVT.

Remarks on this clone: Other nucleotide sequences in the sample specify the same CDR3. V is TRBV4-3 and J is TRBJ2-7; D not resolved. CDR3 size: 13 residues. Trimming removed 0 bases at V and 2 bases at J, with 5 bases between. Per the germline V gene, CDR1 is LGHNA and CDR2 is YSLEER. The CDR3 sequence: CASSQDRAYEQYF. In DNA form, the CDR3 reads TGCGCCAGCAGCCAAGATAGGGCCTACGAGCAGTACTTC.

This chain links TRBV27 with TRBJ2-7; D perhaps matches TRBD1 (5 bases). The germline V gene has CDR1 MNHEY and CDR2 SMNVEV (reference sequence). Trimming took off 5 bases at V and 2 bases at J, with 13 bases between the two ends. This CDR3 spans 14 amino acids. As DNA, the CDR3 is TGTGCCAGCAGTATGAGACAGTTCCCCTACGAGCAGTACTTC. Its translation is CASSMRQFPYEQYF.

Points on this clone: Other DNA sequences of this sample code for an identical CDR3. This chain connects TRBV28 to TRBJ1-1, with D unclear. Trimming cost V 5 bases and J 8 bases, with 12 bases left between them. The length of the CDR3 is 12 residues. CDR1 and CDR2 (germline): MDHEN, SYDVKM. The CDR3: CASSLLGREAFF. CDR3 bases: TGTGCCAGCAGTCTTCTCGGAAGGGAAGCTTTCTTT. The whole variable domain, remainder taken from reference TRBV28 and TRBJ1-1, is DVKVTQSSRYLVKRTGEKVFLECVQDMDHENMFWYRQDPGLGLRLIYFSYDVKMKEKGDIPEGYSVSREKKERFSLILESASTNQTSMYLCASSLLGREAFFGQGTRLTVV.

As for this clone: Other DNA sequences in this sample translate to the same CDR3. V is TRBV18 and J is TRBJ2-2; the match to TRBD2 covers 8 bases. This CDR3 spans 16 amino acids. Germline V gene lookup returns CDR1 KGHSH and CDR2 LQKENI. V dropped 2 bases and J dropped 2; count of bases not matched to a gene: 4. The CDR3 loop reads CASSPAGGTNTGELFF. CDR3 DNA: TGTGCCAGCTCACCAGCGGGGGGCACAAACACCGGGGAGCTGTTTTTT.

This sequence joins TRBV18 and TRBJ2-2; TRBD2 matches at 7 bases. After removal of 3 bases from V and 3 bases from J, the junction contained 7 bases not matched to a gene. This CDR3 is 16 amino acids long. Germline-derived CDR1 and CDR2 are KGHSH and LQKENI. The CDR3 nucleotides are TGTGCCAGCTCACCCCAGCGGGGAGGTCACACCGGGGAGCTGTTTTTT. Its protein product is CASSPQRGGHTGELFF.

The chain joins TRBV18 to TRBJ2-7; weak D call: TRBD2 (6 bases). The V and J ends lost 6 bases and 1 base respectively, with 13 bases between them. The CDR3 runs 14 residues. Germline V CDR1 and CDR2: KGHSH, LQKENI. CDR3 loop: CASSHGRISYEQYF. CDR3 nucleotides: TGTGCCAGCTCGCACGGGAGAATATCCTACGAGCAGTACTTC.

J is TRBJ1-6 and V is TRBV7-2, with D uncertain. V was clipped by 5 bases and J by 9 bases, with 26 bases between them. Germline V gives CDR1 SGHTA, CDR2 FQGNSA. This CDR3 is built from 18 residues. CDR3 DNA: TGTGCCAGCAGCGCACCTCTGGGCACCCAACCAAGTGGTTCACCCCTCCACTTT. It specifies CASSAPLGTQPSGSPLHF.

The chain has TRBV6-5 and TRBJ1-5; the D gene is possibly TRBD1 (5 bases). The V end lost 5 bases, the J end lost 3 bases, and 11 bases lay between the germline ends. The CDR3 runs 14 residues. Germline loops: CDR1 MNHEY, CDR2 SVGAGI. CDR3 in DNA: TGTGCCAGCAGTCAACTCGGGACCAATCAGCCCCAGCATTTT. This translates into CASSQLGTNQPQHF.